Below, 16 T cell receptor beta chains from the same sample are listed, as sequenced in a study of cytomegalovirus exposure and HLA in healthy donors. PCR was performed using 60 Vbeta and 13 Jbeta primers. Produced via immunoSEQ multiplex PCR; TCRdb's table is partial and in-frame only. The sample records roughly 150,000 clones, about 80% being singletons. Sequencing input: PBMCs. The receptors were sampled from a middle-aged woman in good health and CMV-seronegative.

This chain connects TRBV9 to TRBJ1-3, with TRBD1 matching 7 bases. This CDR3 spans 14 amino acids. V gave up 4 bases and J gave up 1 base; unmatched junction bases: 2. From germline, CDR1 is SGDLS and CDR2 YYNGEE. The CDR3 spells CASSLTGSGNTIYF. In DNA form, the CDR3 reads TGTGCCAGCAGCCTGACAGGGTCTGGAAACACCATATATTTT.

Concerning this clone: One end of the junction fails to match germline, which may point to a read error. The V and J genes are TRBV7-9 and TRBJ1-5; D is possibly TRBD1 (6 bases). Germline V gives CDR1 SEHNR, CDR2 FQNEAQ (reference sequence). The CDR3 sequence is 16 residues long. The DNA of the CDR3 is TGTTCCAGCAGCTTAGCAGGGGACTCTAGCAATCAGCCCCAGCATTTT. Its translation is CSSSLAGDSSNQPQHF.

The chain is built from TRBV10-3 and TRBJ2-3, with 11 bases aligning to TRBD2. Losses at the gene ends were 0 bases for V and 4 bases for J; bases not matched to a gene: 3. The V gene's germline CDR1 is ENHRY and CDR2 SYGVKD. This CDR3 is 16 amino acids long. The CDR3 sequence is CAISESLAGGADTQYF. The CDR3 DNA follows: TGTGCCATCAGTGAGTCCCTAGCGGGAGGCGCAGATACGCAGTATTTT.

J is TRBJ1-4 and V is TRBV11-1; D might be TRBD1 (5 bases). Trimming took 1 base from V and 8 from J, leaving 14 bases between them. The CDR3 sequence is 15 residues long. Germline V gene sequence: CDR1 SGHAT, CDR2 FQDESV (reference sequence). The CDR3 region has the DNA TGTGCCAGCAGCTTAGGAAGGGGCGAGACCGAAAAACTGTTTTTT. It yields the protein CASSLGRGETEKLFF. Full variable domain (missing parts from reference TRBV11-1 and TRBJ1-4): EAEVAQSPRYKITEKSQAVAFWCDPISGHATLYWYRQILGQGPELLVQFQDESVVDDSQLPKDRFSAERLKGVDSTLKIQPAELGDSAMYLCASSLGRGETEKLFFGSGTQLSVL.

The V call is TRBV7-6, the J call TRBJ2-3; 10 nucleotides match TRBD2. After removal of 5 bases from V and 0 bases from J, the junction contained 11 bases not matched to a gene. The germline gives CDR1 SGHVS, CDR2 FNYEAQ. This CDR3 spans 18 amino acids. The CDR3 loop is CASSPGTSVRFSTDTQYF. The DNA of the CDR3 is TGTGCCAGCAGCCCCGGGACTAGCGTACGTTTTAGCACAGATACGCAGTATTTT. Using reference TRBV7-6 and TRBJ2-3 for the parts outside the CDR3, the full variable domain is GAGVSQSPRYKVTKRGQDVALRCDPISGHVSLYWYRQALGQGPEFLTYFNYEAQQDKSGLPNDRFSAERPEGSISTLTIQRTEQRDSAMYRCASSPGTSVRFSTDTQYFGPGTRLTVL.

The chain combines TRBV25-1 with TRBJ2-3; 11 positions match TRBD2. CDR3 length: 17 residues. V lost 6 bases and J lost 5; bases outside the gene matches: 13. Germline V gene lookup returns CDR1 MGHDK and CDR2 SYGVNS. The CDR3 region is CASREAGSGRVGDTQYF. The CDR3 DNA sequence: TGTGCCAGCAGGGAAGCAGGTAGCGGGAGGGTGGGAGATACGCAGTATTTT.

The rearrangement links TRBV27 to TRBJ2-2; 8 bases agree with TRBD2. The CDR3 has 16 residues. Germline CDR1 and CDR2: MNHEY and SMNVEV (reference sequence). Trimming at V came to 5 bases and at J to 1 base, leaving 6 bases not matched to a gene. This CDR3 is CASSVTSGLNTGELFF. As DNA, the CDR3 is TGTGCCAGCAGTGTAACTAGCGGATTGAACACCGGGGAGCTGTTTTTT.

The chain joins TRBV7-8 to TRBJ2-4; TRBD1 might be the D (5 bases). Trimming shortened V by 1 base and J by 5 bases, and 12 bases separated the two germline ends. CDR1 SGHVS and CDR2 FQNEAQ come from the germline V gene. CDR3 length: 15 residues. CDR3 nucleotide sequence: TGTGCCAGCAGCTTAGAGGGGCTCCCCGAAAACATTCAGTACTTC. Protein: CASSLEGLPENIQYF.

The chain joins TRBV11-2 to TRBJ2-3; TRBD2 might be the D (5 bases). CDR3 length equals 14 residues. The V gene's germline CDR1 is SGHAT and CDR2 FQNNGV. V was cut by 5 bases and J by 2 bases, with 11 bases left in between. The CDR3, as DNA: TGTGCCAGCAGCCTTCGGGGTTACACAGATACGCAGTATTTT. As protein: CASSLRGYTDTQYF. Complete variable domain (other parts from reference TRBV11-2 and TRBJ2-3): EAGVAQSPRYKIIEKRQSVAFWCNPISGHATLYWYQQILGQGPKLLIQFQNNGVVDDSQLPKDRFSAERLKGVDSTLKIQPAKLEDSAVYLCASSLRGYTDTQYFGPGTRLTVL.

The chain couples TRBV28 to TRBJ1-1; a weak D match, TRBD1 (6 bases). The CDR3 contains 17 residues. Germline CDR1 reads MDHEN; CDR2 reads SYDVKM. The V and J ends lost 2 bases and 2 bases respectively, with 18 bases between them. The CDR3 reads CASSLRGGGLGNTEAFF. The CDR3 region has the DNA TGTGCCAGCAGTTTAAGGGGGGGTGGGCTTGGAAACACTGAAGCTTTCTTT.

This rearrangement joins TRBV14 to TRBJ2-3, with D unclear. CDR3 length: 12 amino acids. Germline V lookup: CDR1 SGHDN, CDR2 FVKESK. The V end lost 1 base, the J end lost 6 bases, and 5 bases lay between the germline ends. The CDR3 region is CASSQAPDTQYF. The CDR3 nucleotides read TGTGCCAGCAGCCAAGCCCCGGATACGCAGTATTTT.

Written as DNA, the CDR3 is TGTGCCAGCAGTGAACGGGGGGACACCGGGGAGCTGTTTTTT. Translating it yields CASSERGDTGELFF. V usage is TRBV25-1 and J usage is TRBJ2-2; TRBD2 matches 7 bases. In germline, CDR1 is MGHDK, CDR2 SYGVNS. Trimming cost V 2 bases and J 3 bases; bases outside gene matches: 0. The length of the CDR3 is 14 residues.

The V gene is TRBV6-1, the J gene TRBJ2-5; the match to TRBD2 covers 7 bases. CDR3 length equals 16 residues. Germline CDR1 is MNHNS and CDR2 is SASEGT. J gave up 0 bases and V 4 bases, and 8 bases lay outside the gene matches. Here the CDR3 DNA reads TGTGCCAGCAGTGTGGGAGCGGGGCCGTACCAAGAGACCCAGTACTTC. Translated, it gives CASSVGAGPYQETQYF.

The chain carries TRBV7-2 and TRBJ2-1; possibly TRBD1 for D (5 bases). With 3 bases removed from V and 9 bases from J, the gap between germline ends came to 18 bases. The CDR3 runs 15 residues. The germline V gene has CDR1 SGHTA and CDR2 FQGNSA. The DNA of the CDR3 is TGTGCCAGCAGCTTGGGGCGGCGCGATTTGACTGAGCAGTTCTTC. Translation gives CASSLGRRDLTEQFF.

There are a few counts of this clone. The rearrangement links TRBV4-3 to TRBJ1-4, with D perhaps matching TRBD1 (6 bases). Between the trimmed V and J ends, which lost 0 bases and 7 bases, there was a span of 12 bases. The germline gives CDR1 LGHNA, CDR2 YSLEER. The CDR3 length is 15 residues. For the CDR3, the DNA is TGCGCCAGCAGCCAAGAGGGGGCGCGAGGTGAAAAACTGTTTTTT. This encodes CASSQEGARGEKLFF.

The CDR3 spells CASSIGQGALNTEAFF. Here the CDR3 DNA reads TGTGCCAGTAGTATAGGACAGGGGGCACTGAACACTGAAGCTTTCTTT. V usage is TRBV19 and J usage is TRBJ1-1; 10 bases are a match to TRBD1. Trimming took 1 base from V and 0 from J; bases not matched to a gene: 2. This CDR3 is 16 amino acids long. Germline loops: CDR1 LNHDA, CDR2 SQIVND (reference sequence). Supplemented by reference TRBV19 and TRBJ1-1, the full variable domain reads DGGITQSPKYLFRKEGQNVTLSCEQNLNHDAMYWYRQDPGQGLRLIYYSQIVNDFQKGDIAEGYSVSREKKESFPLTVTSAQKNPTAFYLCASSIGQGALNTEAFFGQGTRLTVV.